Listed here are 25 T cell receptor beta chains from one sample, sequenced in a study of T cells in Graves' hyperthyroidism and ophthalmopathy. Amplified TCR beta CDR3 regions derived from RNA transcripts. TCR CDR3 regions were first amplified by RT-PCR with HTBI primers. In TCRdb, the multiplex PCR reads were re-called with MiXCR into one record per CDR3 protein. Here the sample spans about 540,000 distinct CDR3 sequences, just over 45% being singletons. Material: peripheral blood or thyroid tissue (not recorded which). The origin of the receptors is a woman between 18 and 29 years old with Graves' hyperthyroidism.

Here the CDR3 DNA reads TGTGCCAGTGGACAGGGGGCGCGTTCACCCCTCCACTTT. This sequence encodes CASGQGARSPLHF. The chain has TRBV19 and TRBJ1-6; 11 bases align to TRBD1. V lost 8 bases and J lost 9; bases outside the gene matches: 3. Germline values: CDR1 LNHDA, CDR2 SQIVND (reference sequence). This CDR3 contains 13 residues.

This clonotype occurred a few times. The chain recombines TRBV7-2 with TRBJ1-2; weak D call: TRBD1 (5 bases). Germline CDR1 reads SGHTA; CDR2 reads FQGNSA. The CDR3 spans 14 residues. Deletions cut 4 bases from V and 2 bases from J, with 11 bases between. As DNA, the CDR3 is TGTGCCAGCAGCTCTCCCTCAGGGAACTATGGCTACACCTTC. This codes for CASSSPSGNYGYTF. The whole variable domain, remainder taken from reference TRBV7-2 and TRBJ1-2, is GAGVSQSPSNKVTEKGKDVELRCDPISGHTALYWYRQSLGQGLEFLIYFQGNSAPDKSGLPSDRFSAERTGGSVSTLTIQRTQQEDSAVYLCASSSPSGNYGYTFGSGTRLTVV.

The CDR3 DNA reads TGCAGTGCCAGCGGGACAGGGGGAGATAGCTATGGCTACACCTTC. This codes for CSASGTGGDSYGYTF. The chain combines TRBV20-1 with TRBJ1-2, with 11 bases matching TRBD1. Per the germline V gene, CDR1 is DFQATT and CDR2 is SNEGSKA (reference sequence). CDR3 size: 15 residues. V lost 6 bases and J lost 4; bases outside the gene matches: 10.

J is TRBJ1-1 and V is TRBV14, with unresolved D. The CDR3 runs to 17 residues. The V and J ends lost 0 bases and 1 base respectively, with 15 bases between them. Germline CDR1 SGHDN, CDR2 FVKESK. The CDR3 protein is CASSQDRAAAGNTEAFF. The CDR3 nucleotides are TGTGCCAGCAGCCAAGATCGGGCAGCGGCCGGGAACACTGAAGCTTTCTTT.

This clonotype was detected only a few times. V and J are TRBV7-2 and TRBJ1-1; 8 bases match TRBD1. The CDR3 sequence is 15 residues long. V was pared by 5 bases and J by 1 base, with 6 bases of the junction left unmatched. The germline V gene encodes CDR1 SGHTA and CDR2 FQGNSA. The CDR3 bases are TGTGCCAGCAGCCCAGGACAGGGCTGGAACACTGAAGCTTTCTTT. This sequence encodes CASSPGQGWNTEAFF.

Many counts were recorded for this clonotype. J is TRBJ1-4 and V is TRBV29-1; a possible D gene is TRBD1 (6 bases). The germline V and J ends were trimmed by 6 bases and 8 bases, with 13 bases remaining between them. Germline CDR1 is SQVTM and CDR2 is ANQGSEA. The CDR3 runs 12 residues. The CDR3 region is CSVRDNGEKLFF. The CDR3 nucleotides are TGCAGCGTCCGGGACAATGGGGAAAAACTGTTTTTT. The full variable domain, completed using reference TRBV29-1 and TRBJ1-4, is SAVISQKPSRDICQRGTSLTIQCQVDSQVTMMFWYRQQPGQSLTLIATANQGSEATYESGFVIDKFPISRPNLTFSTLTVSNMSPEDSSIYLCSVRDNGEKLFFGSGTQLSVL.

In DNA, the CDR3 is TGTGCCAGCAGTGAAACTGGACGCCAGCCCCAGCATTTT. Amino acid sequence: CASSETGRQPQHF. The chain employs TRBV2 and TRBJ1-5; D is unresolved. The CDR3 consists of 13 residues. Germline V gene data show CDR1 as SNHLY and CDR2 as FYNNEI. Between the trimmed V and J ends, which lost 2 bases and 7 bases, there was a span of 9 bases.

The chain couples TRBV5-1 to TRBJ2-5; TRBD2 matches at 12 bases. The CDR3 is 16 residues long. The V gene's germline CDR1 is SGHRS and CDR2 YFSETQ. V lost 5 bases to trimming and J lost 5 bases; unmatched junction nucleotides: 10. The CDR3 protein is CASRRRLAGGAETQYF. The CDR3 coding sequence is TGCGCCAGCAGAAGGCGGCTAGCGGGAGGGGCGGAGACCCAGTACTTC. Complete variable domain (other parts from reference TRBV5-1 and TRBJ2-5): KAGVTQTPRYLIKTRGQQVTLSCSPISGHRSVSWYQQTPGQGLQFLFEYFSETQRNKGNFPGRFSGRQFSNSRSEMNVSTLELGDSALYLCASRRRLAGGAETQYFGPGTRLLVL.

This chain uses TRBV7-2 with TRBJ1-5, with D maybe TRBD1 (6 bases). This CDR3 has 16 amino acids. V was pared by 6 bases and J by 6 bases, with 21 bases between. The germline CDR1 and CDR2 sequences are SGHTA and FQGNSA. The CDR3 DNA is TGTGCCAGCAGTTTAAGGGGGGGCGCGGTTGGTCAGCCCCAGCATTTT. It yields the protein CASSLRGGAVGQPQHF.

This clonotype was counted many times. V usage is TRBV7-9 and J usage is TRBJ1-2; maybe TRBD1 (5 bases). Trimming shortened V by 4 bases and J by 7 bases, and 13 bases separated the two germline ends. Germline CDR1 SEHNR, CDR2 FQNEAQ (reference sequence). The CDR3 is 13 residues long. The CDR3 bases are TGTGCCAGCAGCTCCGCAGGGACCACTGGCTACACCTTC. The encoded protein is CASSSAGTTGYTF.

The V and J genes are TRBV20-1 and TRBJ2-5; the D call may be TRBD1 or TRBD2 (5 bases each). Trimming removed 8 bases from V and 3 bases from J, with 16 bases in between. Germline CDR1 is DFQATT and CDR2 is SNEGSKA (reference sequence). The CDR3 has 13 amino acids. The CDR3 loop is CSTKGTEKETQYF. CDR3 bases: TGCAGTACTAAAGGGACGGAAAAAGAGACCCAGTACTTC.

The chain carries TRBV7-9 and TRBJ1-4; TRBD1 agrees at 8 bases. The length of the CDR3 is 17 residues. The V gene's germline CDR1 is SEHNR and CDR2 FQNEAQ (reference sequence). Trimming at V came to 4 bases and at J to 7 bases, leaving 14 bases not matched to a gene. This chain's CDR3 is CASSYFRWTGSREKLFF. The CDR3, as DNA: TGTGCCAGCAGCTATTTTAGGTGGACAGGGTCTCGTGAAAAACTGTTTTTT.

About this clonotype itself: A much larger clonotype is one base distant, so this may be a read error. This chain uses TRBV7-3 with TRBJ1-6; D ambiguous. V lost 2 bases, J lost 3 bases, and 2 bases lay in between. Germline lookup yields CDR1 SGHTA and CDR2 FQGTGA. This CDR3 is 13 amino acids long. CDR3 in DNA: TGTGCCAGCAGCTTAGACTATAATTCACCCCTCCACTTT. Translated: CASSLDYNSPLHF.

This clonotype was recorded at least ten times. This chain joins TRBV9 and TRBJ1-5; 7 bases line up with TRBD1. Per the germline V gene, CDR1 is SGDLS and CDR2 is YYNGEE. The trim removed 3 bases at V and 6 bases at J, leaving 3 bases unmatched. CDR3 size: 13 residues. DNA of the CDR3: TGTGCCAGCAGCGCTCAGGGGGTTCAGCCCCAGCATTTT. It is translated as CASSAQGVQPQHF.

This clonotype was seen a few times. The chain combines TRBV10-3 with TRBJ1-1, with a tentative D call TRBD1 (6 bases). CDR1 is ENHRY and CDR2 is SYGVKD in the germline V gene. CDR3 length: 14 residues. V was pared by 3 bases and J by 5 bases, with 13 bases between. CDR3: CAISDWGAGTEAFF. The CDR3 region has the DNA TGTGCCATCAGTGATTGGGGGGCAGGGACTGAAGCTTTCTTT.

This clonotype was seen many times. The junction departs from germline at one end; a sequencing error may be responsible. This CDR3 is CASSLGQGETQYF. For the CDR3, the DNA is TGTGCCAGCAGCTTGGGACAGGGTGAGACCCAGTACTTC. This chain connects TRBV5-1 to TRBJ2-5, with 9 nucleotides matching TRBD1. There are 13 residues in the CDR3. The germline V gene encodes CDR1 SGHRS and CDR2 YFSETQ.

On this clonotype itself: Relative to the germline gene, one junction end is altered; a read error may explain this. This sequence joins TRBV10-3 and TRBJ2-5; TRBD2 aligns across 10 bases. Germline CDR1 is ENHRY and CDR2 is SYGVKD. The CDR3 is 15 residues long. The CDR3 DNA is TGTACCATCAGTGGTTCTAGCGGGAGAGGTGAGACCCAGTACTTC. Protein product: CTISGSSGRGETQYF.

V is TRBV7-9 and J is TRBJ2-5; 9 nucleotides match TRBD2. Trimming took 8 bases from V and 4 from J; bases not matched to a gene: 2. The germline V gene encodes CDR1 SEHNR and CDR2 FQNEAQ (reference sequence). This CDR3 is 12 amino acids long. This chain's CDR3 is CASGAGGETQYF. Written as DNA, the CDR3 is TGTGCCAGCGGAGCGGGAGGAGAGACCCAGTACTTC.

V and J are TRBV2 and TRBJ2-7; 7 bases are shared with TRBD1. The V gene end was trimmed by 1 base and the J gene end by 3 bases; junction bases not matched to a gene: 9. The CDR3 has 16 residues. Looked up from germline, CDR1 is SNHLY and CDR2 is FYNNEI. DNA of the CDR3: TGTGCCAGCAGTGAAGTGGGGCGACAGGGCTACTACGAGCAGTACTTC. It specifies CASSEVGRQGYYEQYF.

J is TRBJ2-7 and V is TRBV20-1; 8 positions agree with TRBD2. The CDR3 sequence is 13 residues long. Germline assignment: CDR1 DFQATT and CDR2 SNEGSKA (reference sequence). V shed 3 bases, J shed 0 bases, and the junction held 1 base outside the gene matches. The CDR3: CSASRGGSYEQYF. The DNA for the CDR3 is TGCAGTGCTAGTCGGGGGGGCTCCTACGAGCAGTACTTC.

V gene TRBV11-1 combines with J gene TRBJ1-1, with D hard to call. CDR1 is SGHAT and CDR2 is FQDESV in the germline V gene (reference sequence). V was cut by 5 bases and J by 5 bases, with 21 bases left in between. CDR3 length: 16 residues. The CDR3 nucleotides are TGTGCCAGCAGCCCCGGTAACGCAGCCGAGATTACTGAAGCTTTCTTT. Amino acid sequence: CASSPGNAAEITEAFF. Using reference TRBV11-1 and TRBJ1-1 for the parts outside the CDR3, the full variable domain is EAEVAQSPRYKITEKSQAVAFWCDPISGHATLYWYRQILGQGPELLVQFQDESVVDDSQLPKDRFSAERLKGVDSTLKIQPAELGDSAMYLCASSPGNAAEITEAFFGQGTRLTVV.

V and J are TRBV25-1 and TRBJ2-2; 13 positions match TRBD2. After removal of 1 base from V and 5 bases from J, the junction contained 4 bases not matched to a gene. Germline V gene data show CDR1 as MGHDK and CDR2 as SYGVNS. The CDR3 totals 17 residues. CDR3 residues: CASSEFETSGRTGELFF. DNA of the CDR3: TGTGCCAGCAGTGAATTCGAGACTAGCGGGAGGACCGGGGAGCTGTTTTTT.

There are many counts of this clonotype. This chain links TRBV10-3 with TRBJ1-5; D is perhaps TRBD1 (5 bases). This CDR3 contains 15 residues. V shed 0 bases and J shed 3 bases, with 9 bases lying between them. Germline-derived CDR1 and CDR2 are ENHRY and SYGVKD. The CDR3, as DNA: TGTGCCATCAGTGAGTCAGGGGTATACAATCAGCCCCAGCATTTT. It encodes CAISESGVYNQPQHF.

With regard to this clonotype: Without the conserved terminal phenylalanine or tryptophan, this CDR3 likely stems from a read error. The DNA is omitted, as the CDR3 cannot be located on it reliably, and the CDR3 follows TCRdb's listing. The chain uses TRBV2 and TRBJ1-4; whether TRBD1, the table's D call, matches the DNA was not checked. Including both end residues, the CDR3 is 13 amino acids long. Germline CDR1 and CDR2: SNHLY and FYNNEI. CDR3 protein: CASGNRDKGVVVY.

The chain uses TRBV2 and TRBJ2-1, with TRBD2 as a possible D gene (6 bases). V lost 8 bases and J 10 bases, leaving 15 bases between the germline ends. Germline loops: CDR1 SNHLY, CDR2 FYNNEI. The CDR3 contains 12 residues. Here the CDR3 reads CASGGLTEEQFF. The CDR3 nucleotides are TGTGCCAGCGGGGGACTCACGGAAGAGCAGTTCTTC.